This record covers a single TCR beta chain. This table comes from immunoSEQ multiplex PCR, and its TCRdb copy is limited to in-frame clones, with some not included. The sample contains 65,000 to 80,000 clones, 95% to 98% of which appear only once. The record originates from a study of technical replicates of blood from a handful of donors. The CDR3 runs 12 residues. The germline gives CDR1 WNHNN, CDR2 SYGVQD (reference sequence). V was pared by 8 bases and J by 3 bases, with 8 bases between. V is TRBV10-1 and J is TRBJ1-5; unclear D gene. The specimen sequenced was T cells isolated from PBMCs. The receptor was derived from a human donor in good health. Written as DNA, the CDR3 is TGCGCCAGCGGCCCCTCCAATCAGCCCCAGCATTTT. Residues: CASGPSNQPQHF.